This T cell receptor (beta chain) comes out of a study of neurological immune-mediated disorders. The sample holds many counts of this clonotype. TCRdb ran MiXCR on the 5' RACE reads and lists one entry per CDR3 protein. The sample carries fewer than 40,000 distinct CDR3 sequences, roughly 15% recorded once. Time point given: technical triplicate 2. The sequencing sample was made of CD4+ T cells from blood. This clonotype was sampled from a female donor with HTLV-1-associated myelopathy (HAM/TSP).

The CDR3 sequence is CASSFNNNEQFF. The CDR3 region has the DNA TGTGCCAGCAGCTTCAACAACAATGAGCAGTTCTTC. This sequence joins TRBV7-8 and TRBJ2-1; D remains unclear. CDR1 is SGHVS and CDR2 is FQNEAQ in the germline V gene. The CDR3 is 12 amino acids. Trimming removed 3 bases at V and 5 bases at J, with 5 bases between.